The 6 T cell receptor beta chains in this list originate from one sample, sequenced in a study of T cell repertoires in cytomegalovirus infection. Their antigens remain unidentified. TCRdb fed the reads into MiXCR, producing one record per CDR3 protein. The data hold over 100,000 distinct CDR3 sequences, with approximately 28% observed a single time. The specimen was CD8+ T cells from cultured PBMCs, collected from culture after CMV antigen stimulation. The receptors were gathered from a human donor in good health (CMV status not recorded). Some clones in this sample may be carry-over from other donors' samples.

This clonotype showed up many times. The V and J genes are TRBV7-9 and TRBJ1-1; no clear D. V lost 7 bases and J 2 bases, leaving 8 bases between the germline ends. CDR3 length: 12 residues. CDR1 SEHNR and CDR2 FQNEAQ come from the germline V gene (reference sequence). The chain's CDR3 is CASTKDNTEAFF. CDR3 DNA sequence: TGTGCCAGCACCAAGGACAACACTGAAGCTTTCTTT.

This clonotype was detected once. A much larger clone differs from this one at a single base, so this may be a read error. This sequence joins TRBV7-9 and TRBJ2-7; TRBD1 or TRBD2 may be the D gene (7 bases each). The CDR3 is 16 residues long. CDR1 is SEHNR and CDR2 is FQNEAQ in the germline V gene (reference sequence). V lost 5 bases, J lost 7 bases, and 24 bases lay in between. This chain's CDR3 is CASSPSGGGQSEEQYF. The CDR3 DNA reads TGTGCCAGCAGCCCCTCAGGGGGGGGCCAGTCCGAGGAGCAGTACTTC.

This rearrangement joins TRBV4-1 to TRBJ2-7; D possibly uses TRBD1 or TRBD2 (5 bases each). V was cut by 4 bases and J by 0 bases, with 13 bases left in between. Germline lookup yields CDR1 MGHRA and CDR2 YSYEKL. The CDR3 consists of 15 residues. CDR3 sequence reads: CASSLGPASSYEQYF. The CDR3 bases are TGCGCCAGCAGCCTGGGACCTGCGAGCTCCTACGAGCAGTACTTC.

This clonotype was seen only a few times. CDR3 in DNA: TGTGCCAGCAGCTTAGGTGTAGGAGCGGGGGGGGGCAATGAGCAGTTCTTC. This translates into CASSLGVGAGGGNEQFF. The rearrangement joins TRBV11-3 to TRBJ2-1, with 10 positions matching TRBD2. Germline V gene lookup returns CDR1 SGHNT and CDR2 YENEEA. The CDR3 loop spans 17 amino acids. Trimming at V came to 1 base and at J to 6 bases, leaving 9 bases not matched to a gene.

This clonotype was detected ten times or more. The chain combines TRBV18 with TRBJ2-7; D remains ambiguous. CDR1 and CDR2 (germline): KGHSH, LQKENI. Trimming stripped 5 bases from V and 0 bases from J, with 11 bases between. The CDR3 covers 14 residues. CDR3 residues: CASSSDVFSYEQYF. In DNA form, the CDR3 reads TGTGCCAGCTCATCCGACGTATTCTCCTACGAGCAGTACTTC. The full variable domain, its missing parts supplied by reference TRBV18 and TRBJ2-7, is NAGVMQNPRHLVRRRGQEARLRCSPMKGHSHVYWYRQLPEEGLKFMVYLQKENIIDESGMPKERFSAEFPKEGPSILRIQQVVRGDSAAYFCASSSDVFSYEQYFGPGTRLTVT.

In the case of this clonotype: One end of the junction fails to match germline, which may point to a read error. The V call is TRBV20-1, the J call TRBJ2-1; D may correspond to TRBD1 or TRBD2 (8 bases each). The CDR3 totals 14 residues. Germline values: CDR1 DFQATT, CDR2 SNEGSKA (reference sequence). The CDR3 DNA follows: TGTAGTGCTACAGGGGGGGGCGGGGGGAATGAGCAGTTCTTC. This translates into CSATGGGGGNEQFF.